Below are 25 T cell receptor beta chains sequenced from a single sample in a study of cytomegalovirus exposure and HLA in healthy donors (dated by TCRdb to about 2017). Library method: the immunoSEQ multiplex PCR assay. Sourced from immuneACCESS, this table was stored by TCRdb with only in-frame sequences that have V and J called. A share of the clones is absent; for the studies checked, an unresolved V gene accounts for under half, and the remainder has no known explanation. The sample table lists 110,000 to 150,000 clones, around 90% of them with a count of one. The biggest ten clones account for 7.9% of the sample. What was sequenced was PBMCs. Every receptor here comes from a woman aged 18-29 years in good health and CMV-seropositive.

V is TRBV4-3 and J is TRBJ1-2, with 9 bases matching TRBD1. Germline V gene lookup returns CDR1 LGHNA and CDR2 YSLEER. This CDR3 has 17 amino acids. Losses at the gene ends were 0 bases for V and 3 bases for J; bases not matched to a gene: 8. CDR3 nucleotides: TGCGCCAGCAGCCAAGAACCAGACAGGGGGGGATACTATGGCTACACCTTC. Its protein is CASSQEPDRGGYYGYTF.

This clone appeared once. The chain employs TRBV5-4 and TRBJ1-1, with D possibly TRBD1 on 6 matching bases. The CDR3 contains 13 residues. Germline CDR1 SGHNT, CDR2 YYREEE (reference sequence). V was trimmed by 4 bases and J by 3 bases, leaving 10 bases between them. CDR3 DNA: TGTGCCAGCAGCGACAGGTTGGACACTGAAGCTTTCTTT. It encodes CASSDRLDTEAFF.

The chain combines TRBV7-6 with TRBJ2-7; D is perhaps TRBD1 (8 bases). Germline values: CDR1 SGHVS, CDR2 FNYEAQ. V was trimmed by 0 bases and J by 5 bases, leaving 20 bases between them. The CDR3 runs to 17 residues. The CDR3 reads CASSLAPGQGGNNEQYF. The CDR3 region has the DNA TGTGCCAGCAGCTTAGCCCCCGGACAGGGAGGGAATAACGAGCAGTACTTC.

In DNA form, the CDR3 reads TGCGCCAGCAGCGCCGAGGTAGGGGCTGAAGCTTTCTTT. This codes for CASSAEVGAEAFF. The V call is TRBV4-1, the J call TRBJ1-1; TRBD1 is a possible D gene (5 bases). Trimming shortened V by 5 bases and J by 6 bases, and 13 bases separated the two germline ends. Germline-derived CDR1 and CDR2 are MGHRA and YSYEKL. This CDR3 has 13 residues.

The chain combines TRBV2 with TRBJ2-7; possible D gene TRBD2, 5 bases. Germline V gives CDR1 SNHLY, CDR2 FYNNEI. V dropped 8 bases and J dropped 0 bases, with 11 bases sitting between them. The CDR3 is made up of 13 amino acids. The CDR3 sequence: CASVETNSYEQYF. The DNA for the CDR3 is TGTGCCAGCGTAGAGACTAACTCCTACGAGCAGTACTTC.

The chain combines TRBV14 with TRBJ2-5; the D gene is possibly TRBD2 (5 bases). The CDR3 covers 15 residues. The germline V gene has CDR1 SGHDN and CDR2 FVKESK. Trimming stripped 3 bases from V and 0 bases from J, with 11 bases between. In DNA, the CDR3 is TGTGCCAGCAGCCAGTCTAGCTCATACCAAGAGACCCAGTACTTC. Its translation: CASSQSSSYQETQYF.

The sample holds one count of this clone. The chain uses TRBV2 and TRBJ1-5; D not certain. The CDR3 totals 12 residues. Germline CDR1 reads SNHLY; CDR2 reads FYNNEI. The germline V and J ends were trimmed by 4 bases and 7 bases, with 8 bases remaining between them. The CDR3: CASSVEEQPQHF. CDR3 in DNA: TGTGCCAGCAGTGTAGAAGAACAGCCCCAGCATTTT.

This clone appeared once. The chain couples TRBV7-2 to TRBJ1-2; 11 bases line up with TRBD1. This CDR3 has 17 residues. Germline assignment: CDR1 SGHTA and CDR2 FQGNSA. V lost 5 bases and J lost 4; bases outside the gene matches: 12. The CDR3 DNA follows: TGTGCCAGCAGCCTCGGGACAGGGGGAAGCGGGGCCTATGGCTACACCTTC. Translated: CASSLGTGGSGAYGYTF.

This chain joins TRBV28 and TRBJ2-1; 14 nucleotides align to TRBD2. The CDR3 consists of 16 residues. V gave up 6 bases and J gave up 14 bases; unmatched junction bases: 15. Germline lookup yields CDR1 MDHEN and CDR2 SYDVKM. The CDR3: CASSPPSGTSGGTKFF. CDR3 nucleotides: TGTGCCAGCAGCCCACCCTCCGGGACTAGCGGGGGAACCAAGTTCTTC.

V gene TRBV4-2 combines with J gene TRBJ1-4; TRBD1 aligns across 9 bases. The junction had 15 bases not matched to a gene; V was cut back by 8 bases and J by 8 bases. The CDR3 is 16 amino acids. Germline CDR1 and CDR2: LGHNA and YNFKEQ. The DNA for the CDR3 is TGTGCCAGCCGAAGAATACAGGGGGCGTATGGGGAAAAACTGTTTTTT. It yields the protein CASRRIQGAYGEKLFF.

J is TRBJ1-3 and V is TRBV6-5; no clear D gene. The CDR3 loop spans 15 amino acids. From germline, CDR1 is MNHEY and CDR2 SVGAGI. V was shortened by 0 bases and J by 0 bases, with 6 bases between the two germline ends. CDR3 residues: CASSYSRSSGNTIYF. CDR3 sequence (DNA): TGTGCCAGCAGTTACTCCCGTTCCTCTGGAAACACCATATATTTT.

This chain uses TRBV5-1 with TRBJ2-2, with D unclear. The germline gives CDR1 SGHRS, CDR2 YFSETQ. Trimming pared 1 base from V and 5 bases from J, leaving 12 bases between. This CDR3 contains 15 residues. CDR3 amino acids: CASSLTGMSTGELFF. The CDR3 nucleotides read TGCGCCAGCAGCTTGACGGGTATGTCAACCGGGGAGCTGTTTTTT.

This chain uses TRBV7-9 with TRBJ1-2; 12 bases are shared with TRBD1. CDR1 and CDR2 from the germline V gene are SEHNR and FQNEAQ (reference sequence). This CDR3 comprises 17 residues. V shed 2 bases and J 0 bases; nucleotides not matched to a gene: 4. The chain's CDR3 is CASSLWGQGATNYGYTF. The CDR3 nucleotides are TGTGCCAGCAGCTTATGGGGACAGGGGGCAACTAACTATGGCTACACCTTC. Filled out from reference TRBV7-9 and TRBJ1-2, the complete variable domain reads DTGVSQNPRHKITKRGQNVTFRCDPISEHNRLYWYRQTLGQGPEFLTYFQNEAQLEKSRLLSDRFSAERPKGSFSTLEIQRTEQGDSAMYLCASSLWGQGATNYGYTFGSGTRLTVV.

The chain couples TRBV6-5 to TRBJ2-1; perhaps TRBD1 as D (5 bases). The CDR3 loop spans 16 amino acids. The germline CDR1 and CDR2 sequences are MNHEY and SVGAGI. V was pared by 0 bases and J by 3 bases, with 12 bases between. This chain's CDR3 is CASSYSGQGNYNEQFF. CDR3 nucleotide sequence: TGTGCCAGCAGTTACTCTGGGCAGGGAAACTACAATGAGCAGTTCTTC.

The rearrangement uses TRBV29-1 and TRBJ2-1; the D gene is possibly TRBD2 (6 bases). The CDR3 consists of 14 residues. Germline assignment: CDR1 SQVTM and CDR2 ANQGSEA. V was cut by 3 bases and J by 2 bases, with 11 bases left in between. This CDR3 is CSVDTGVAYNEQFF. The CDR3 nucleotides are TGCAGCGTTGATACGGGGGTCGCCTACAATGAGCAGTTCTTC.

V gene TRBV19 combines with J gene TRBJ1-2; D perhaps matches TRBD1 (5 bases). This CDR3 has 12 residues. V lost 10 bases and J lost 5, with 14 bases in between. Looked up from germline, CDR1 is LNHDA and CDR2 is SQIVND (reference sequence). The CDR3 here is CATQKGRYGYTF. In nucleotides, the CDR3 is TGTGCCACTCAAAAGGGGCGGTATGGCTACACCTTC.

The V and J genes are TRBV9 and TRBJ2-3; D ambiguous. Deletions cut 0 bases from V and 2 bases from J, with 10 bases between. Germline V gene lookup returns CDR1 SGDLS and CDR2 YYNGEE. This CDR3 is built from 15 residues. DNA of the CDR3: TGTGCCAGCAGCGTAGCGGCTCGGGTCACAGATACGCAGTATTTT. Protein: CASSVAARVTDTQYF.

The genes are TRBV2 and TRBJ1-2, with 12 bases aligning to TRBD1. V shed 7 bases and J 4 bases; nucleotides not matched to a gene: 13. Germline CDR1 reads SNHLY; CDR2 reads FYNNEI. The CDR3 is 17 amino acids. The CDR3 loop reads CASTRDRGLVSGYGYTF. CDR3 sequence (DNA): TGTGCCAGCACCAGGGACAGGGGGCTCGTTTCGGGCTATGGCTACACCTTC.

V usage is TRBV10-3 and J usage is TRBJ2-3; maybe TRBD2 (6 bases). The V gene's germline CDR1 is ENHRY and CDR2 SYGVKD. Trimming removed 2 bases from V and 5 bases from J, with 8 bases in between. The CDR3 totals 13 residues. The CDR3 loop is CAISEVRGDTQYF. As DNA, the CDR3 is TGTGCCATCAGTGAGGTGCGGGGAGATACGCAGTATTTT.

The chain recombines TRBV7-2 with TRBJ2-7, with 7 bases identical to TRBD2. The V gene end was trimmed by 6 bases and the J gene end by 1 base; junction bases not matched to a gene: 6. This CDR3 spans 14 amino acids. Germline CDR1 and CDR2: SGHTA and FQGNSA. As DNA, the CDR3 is TGTGCCAGCAGATGGGGGGGGAGATCCTACGAGCAGTACTTC. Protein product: CASRWGGRSYEQYF.

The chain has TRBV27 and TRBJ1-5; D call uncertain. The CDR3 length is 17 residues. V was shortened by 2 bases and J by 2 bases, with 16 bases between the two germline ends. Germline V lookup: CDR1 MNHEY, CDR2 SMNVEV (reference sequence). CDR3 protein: CASSLQAPWHGNQPQHF. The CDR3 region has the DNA TGTGCCAGCAGTTTACAGGCCCCCTGGCATGGCAATCAGCCCCAGCATTTT.

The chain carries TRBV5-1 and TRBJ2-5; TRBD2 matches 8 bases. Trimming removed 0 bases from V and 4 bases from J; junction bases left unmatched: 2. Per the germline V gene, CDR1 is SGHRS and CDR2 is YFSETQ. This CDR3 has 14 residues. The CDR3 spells CASSLGTSSETQYF. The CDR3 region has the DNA TGCGCCAGCAGCTTGGGGACTAGCTCAGAGACCCAGTACTTC.

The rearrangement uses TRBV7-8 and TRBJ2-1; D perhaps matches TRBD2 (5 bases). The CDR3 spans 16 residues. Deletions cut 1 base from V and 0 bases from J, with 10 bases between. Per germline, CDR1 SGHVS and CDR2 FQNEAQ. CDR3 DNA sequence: TGTGCCAGCAGCTTAGAAGGGCGGGCCTCCTACAATGAGCAGTTCTTC. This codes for CASSLEGRASYNEQFF.

As DNA, the CDR3 is TGCGCCAGCAGCTTAGGGGGTATCGCCTACGAGCAGTACTTC. Its protein is CASSLGGIAYEQYF. The chain uses TRBV5-1 and TRBJ2-7; D might be TRBD1 (6 bases). The germline CDR1 and CDR2 sequences are SGHRS and YFSETQ. This CDR3 spans 14 amino acids. V lost 2 bases and J lost 2, with 11 bases in between.

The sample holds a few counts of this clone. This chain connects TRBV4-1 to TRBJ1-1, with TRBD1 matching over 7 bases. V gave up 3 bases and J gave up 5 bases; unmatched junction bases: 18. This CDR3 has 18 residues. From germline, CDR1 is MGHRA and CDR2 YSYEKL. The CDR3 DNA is TGCGCCAGCAGCCACCTACAGGGGACGGACGGCGCCCCGACTGAAGCTTTCTTT. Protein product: CASSHLQGTDGAPTEAFF.